This T cell receptor beta chain is from a study of T cells in Graves' hyperthyroidism and ophthalmopathy. Overall study: At initial diagnosis, before any treatment had begun, peripheral blood was obtained.

This clonotype was found a few times. The PBMCs had their origin in 8.5 to 10 ml of fresh peripheral blood. Authors of the study amplified TCR beta CDR3 regions from RNA transcripts. When the TCR CDR3 underwent first-round RT-PCR, the HTBI primer set was used. TCRdb reprocessed the multiplex PCR reads with MiXCR, giving one entry per CDR3 protein. The table has about 420,000 distinct CDR3 sequences, 15% to 18% seen once. This TCR was sampled from a young woman with Graves' hyperthyroidism. The sample was blood.

The CDR3 loop is CASSYSIGNLATNEKLFF. In DNA, the CDR3 is TGTGCCAGCAGTTACTCGATTGGCAACCTCGCAACTAATGAAAAACTGTTTTTT. This chain links TRBV6-6 with TRBJ1-4; D gene unclear. The CDR3 runs to 18 residues. Germline values: CDR1 MNHNY, CDR2 SVGAGI (reference sequence). V lost 0 bases, J lost 0 bases, and 14 bases lay in between.